These 5 T cell receptor beta chains were sequenced from one sample in a study of T cells after yellow fever vaccination. TCRdb reprocessed the 5' RACE reads with MiXCR, giving one entry per CDR3 protein. The repertoire holds under 600,000 distinct CDR3 sequences, with 20% to 25% as singletons. The material was PBMCs, obtained roughly 20 days after the first yellow fever vaccination. These receptors came from a man between 18 and 29 years old who received the YFV17D yellow fever vaccine.

This clonotype was detected a few times. The chain recombines TRBV4-2 with TRBJ2-3, with 7 bases identical to TRBD2. The length of the CDR3 is 14 residues. The V and J ends lost 2 bases and 1 base, in that order; junction bases with no gene match: 0. CDR1 and CDR2 (germline): LGHNA, YNFKEQ. The CDR3 sequence is CASSQRGGTDTQYF. The CDR3 DNA sequence: TGTGCCAGCAGCCAACGGGGGGGCACAGATACGCAGTATTTT.

This clonotype was seen a handful of times. This rearrangement joins TRBV11-2 to TRBJ2-1, with 12 bases aligning to TRBD2. Germline CDR1 is SGHAT and CDR2 is FQNNGV. The CDR3 has 18 amino acids. With 5 bases clipped from V and 8 bases from J, the junction kept 16 bases outside the gene matches. As DNA, the CDR3 is TGTGCCAGCAGCCCTAGTTGGCTAGCGGGGGGGCCTTTGGATGAGCAGTTCTTC. Amino acid sequence: CASSPSWLAGGPLDEQFF.

The chain joins TRBV7-9 to TRBJ1-4; D unresolved. V gave up 1 base and J gave up 11 bases, with 5 bases separating them. Per the germline V gene, CDR1 is SEHNR and CDR2 is FQNEAQ (reference sequence). The CDR3 contains 11 residues. The CDR3 DNA reads TGTGCCAGCAGCTTAGGGGCGAAACTGTTTTTT. Its protein product is CASSLGAKLFF.

The chain has TRBV10-3 and TRBJ2-1; 8 bases align to TRBD1. The CDR3 is 14 amino acids. From germline, CDR1 is ENHRY and CDR2 SYGVKD. The V gene end was trimmed by 3 bases and the J gene end by 3 bases; junction bases not matched to a gene: 1. The CDR3 reads CAISETGGYNEQFF. For the CDR3, the DNA is TGTGCCATCAGTGAAACAGGGGGCTACAATGAGCAGTTCTTC.

A few counts support this clonotype. The CDR3 here is CATSSFSGTGDTEAFF. DNA for the CDR3: TGTGCCACCAGCAGTTTTTCCGGGACAGGGGACACTGAAGCTTTCTTT. The V and J genes are TRBV15 and TRBJ1-1, with 10 bases aligning to TRBD1. V was clipped by 3 bases and J by 3 bases; unmatched bases: 7. The V gene's germline CDR1 is LNHNV and CDR2 YYDKDF (reference sequence). There are 16 residues in the CDR3. Combining the CDR3 with reference TRBV15 and TRBJ1-1 gives the whole variable domain DAMVIQNPRYQVTQFGKPVTLSCSQTLNHNVMYWYQQKSSQAPKLLFHYYDKDFNNEADTPDNFQSRRPNTSFCFLDIRSPGLGDTAMYLCATSSFSGTGDTEAFFGQGTRLTVV.